This T cell receptor (beta chain) was retrieved from a study of identical twins (dated by TCRdb to about 2016). Looking at the study overall: The study deep-sequenced TCR alpha and beta repertoires from monozygotic twins, unrelated adults of various ages and cord blood to test whether fetal clonotypes persist. To rule out contamination, the twin experiments were replicated at different times with different library preparation protocols. The paper's findings and limits, for the study overall: Fewer insertions were carried by abundant cord blood beta clonotypes; a weaker similar trend was observed in young adult naive repertoires, while no such trend was observed in memory repertoires. Because the same donors could not be followed over many years, the conclusions depended on cross-sectional statistical analysis. Excess twin sharing in beta out-of-frame sequences was weaker because fewer shared sequences lowered the signal-to-noise ratio. Zero-insertion analyses could be partly confounded by invariant T cells such as MAIT and iNKT, though diverse VJ usage argued against such confounding for most clonotypes. In monozygotic twins, recombination models systematically underestimated out-of-frame TCR alpha sharing, but the models matched the sharing seen between unrelated individuals. Compared with coincidental sharing between unrelated individuals, an excess of low generation-probability sequences was observed among out-of-frame TCR alpha sequences shared between twins.

The library was obtained by 5' RACE. Sequencing instrument: Illumina HiSeq 2000. A universal primer binding site was introduced by template switching, and a unique molecular identifier was present in the final cDNA, enabling accurate counting of TCR cDNA molecules. First-strand cDNA for TCR alpha and beta chains was synthesized from specific primers in the conserved constant-segment region. To control for contamination, every cDNA library was double barcoded, receiving both a SMART-Mk sample barcode and Illumina barcodes. TruSeq adapter sequences, together with Illumina sample barcodes, were added in two successive PCR steps. The TCR alpha and beta cDNA libraries were sequenced on the Illumina HiSeq platform using custom primers. For the original study's pipeline: Unique molecular identifiers were extracted from raw reads with MiGEC, and CDR3 positions were determined with MiXCR. Recombination models were inferred per individual with the repgenHMM and IGoR tools using an EM algorithm. Shared clonotypes were analyzed with the tcR package in R, and sharing was normalized by the product of cloneset sizes. Out-of-frame nonproductive sequences were analyzed to study raw recombination free of thymic and clonal selection effects. Through fastp at Q25 and MiXCR, TCRdb rebuilt clones from the public reads, retaining in-frame beta chains. Rows matching on CDR3 protein sequence are summarized as one entry with the most common DNA and genes. In this record, the V and J calls reflect TCRdb's handling and not the investigators' own analysis. The sample records approximately 630,000 distinct CDR3 sequences, around 7.4% of which are singletons. The leading ten clones occupy roughly 1.6% of the sample.

As for this clonotype: There is no known antigen for this receptor. Base-call qualities are not available, and no considerably larger clone is one nucleotide away.

V is shortened by 5 bases, J by 3 bases, and the region joining them spans 22 bases. CDR3 length: 18 amino acids, cysteine to phenylalanine. Only the CDR3 region is kept as DNA, spanning 54 bases read in frame from base 1. Every donor in the study was a healthy Caucasian. Three pairs of female monozygotic twins, all aged about 18 to 29 years, made up the twin cohort. The RNA used for TCR libraries was isolated from peripheral blood mononuclear cells. The data were also submitted as part of a second study, on yellow fever vaccine responses in identical twins. In that second paper, the authors write: The authors reported that the T cell response to vaccination in identical twins appeared partly convergent and partly personalized. In identical twins, the study followed T cell clones that responded to the vaccine with precision.

Recombination connected TRBV12-3 or TRBV12-4 to TRBJ2-2; the D gene could be TRBD1 or TRBD2, each one agreeing over 6 bases. The sample was PBMCs. This clonotype was obtained from a woman under 30 in good health. The DNA sequence is as follows: TGTGCCAGCAGTCTCAGGGCGGGACACCAGGGTGACACCGGGGAGCTGTTTTTT. Its translation reads: CASSLRAGHQGDTGELFF.